Following are 23 T cell receptor beta chains from one sample sequenced in a study of PD-1 blockade in classical Hodgkin lymphoma. Sequencing used immunoSEQ multiplex PCR; TCRdb keeps in-frame clones, though not all of them. The sample carries nearly 60,000 clones, less than 95% recorded once. Relapse after autologous stem cell transplantation occurred in every patient, and brentuximab vedotin exposure varied. The specimen was peripheral blood mononuclear cells (PBMCs), collected before the second cycle of nivolumab. Receptors originate from a human donor with classical Hodgkin lymphoma.

V and J are TRBV6-6 and TRBJ2-7; D gene uncertain. The CDR3 extends over 11 amino acids. Trimming removed 8 bases at V and 6 bases at J, with 11 bases between. Germline V gene data show CDR1 as MNHNY and CDR2 as SVGAGI (reference sequence). As DNA, the CDR3 is TGTGCCAGCGGCCTAAAGGGCGAGCAGTACTTC. This translates into CASGLKGEQYF.

The gene calls are TRBV19 and TRBJ2-1; the match to TRBD1 covers 7 bases. CDR1 and CDR2 from the germline V gene are LNHDA and SQIVND (reference sequence). This CDR3 is 16 amino acids long. Trimming removed 4 bases from V and 6 bases from J; junction bases left unmatched: 12. The CDR3, as DNA: TGTGCCAGTAGTACGAGCCCGGGACAGACCGTCAATGAGCAGTTCTTC. Protein: CASSTSPGQTVNEQFF.

This chain connects TRBV19 to TRBJ2-4; TRBD1 aligns across 7 bases. CDR1 is LNHDA and CDR2 is SQIVND in the germline V gene (reference sequence). V lost 0 bases to trimming and J lost 0 bases; unmatched junction nucleotides: 5. This CDR3 contains 17 residues. CDR3 DNA: TGTGCCAGTAGTATAGACAAGGGACAGCTAGCCAAAAACATTCAGTACTTC. It is translated as CASSIDKGQLAKNIQYF.

This clone showed up just a few times. The J gene is TRBJ1-6, the V gene TRBV30; 8 bases map to TRBD1. CDR3 length: 18 amino acids. The V segment lost 4 bases and the J segment 0 bases; nucleotides outside the gene matches: 11. CDR1 and CDR2 from the germline V gene are GTSNPN and SVGIG (reference sequence). The CDR3 DNA reads TGTGCCTGGATTGGGGCAGGGGGCATGAACTCCTATAATTCACCCCTCCACTTT. Its protein product is CAWIGAGGMNSYNSPLHF.

This rearrangement joins TRBV9 to TRBJ2-1; TRBD2 aligns across 12 bases. Germline V gene data show CDR1 as SGDLS and CDR2 as YYNGEE. The CDR3 is made up of 16 amino acids. The trim removed 0 bases at V and 7 bases at J, leaving 5 bases unmatched. The CDR3 loop reads CASSVASGGAPNEQFF. The CDR3, as DNA: TGTGCCAGCAGCGTAGCTAGCGGGGGGGCGCCTAATGAGCAGTTCTTC.

J is TRBJ2-6 and V is TRBV15, with a tentative D call TRBD1 (5 bases). The CDR3 covers 22 residues. The ends were cut back, 5 bases at V and 1 base at J, with 30 bases in the middle. Germline V gives CDR1 LNHNV, CDR2 YYDKDF (reference sequence). CDR3 sequence reads: CATSGQDSTRGGAVSGANVLTF. The CDR3 DNA follows: TGTGCCACCAGCGGACAAGATAGTACCAGAGGTGGGGCAGTATCTGGGGCCAACGTCCTGACTTTC.

This chain joins TRBV13 and TRBJ2-3; 10 bases agree with TRBD1. V lost 5 bases, J lost 6 bases, and 11 bases stayed unmatched. CDR1 PRHDT and CDR2 FYEKMQ come from the germline V gene (reference sequence). CDR3 length: 16 residues. CDR3 sequence: CASSPSRDRGQDTQYF. CDR3 coding DNA: TGTGCCAGCAGCCCAAGTCGGGACAGGGGACAGGATACGCAGTATTTT.

V gene TRBV30 combines with J gene TRBJ2-1; 10 nucleotides align to TRBD1. The germline V gene has CDR1 GTSNPN and CDR2 SVGIG (reference sequence). CDR3 length: 14 residues. Trimming at V came to 8 bases and at J to 9 bases, leaving 13 bases not matched to a gene. CDR3 bases: TGTGCCATGGATGGCGGGACAGGGGAAGTTGAGCAGTTCTTC. It specifies CAMDGGTGEVEQFF.

This sequence joins TRBV6-1 and TRBJ1-6; possibly TRBD1 for D (5 bases). The CDR3 length is 14 residues. The ends were cut back, 6 bases at V and 7 bases at J, with 13 bases in the middle. In germline, CDR1 is MNHNS, CDR2 SASEGT. The CDR3 DNA is TGTGCCAGCAGCATCAGGGAGGGCAATTCACCCCTCCACTTT. Its protein is CASSIREGNSPLHF.

The chain has TRBV29-1 and TRBJ2-7; possible D gene TRBD1, 5 bases. Germline CDR1 reads SQVTM; CDR2 reads ANQGSEA. The V gene lost 7 bases and the J gene lost 7 bases, with 17 bases spanning the gap. This CDR3 is built from 12 residues. CDR3 DNA: TGCAGCGCCGAAGGACAAACCGGGGAGCAGTACTTC. Translating gives CSAEGQTGEQYF.

The chain is built from TRBV5-1 and TRBJ2-7; weak D call: TRBD1 (5 bases). From germline, CDR1 is SGHRS and CDR2 YFSETQ. The V end lost 1 base, the J end lost 4 bases, and 12 bases lay between the germline ends. The CDR3 sequence is 14 residues long. The DNA of the CDR3 is TGCGCCAGCAGCTTGCCCGCGGCAGGGTACGAGCAGTACTTC. Its translation is CASSLPAAGYEQYF.

J is TRBJ2-3 and V is TRBV21-1; the table gives TRBD2 as D, unverified against the DNA. TRBV21-1 corresponds to a pseudogene. This CDR3 region has 18 residues. CDR3 DNA: TGTGCCAGCAGTGGTCTAGCGGGAGGACCCTCTAGCACAGATACGCAGTATTTT. Protein sequence: CASSGLAGGPSSTDTQYF.

This clone was found once. The chain combines TRBV14 with TRBJ2-1; 11 bases map to TRBD2. After removal of 0 bases from V and 11 bases from J, the junction contained 9 bases not matched to a gene. Germline values: CDR1 SGHDN, CDR2 FVKESK. The CDR3 consists of 16 residues. The CDR3: CASSQEGTSGTHQQFF. CDR3 DNA: TGTGCCAGCAGCCAAGAAGGGACTAGCGGAACCCATCAGCAGTTCTTC. Filled out from reference TRBV14 and TRBJ2-1, the complete variable domain reads EAGVTQFPSHSVIEKGQTVTLRCDPISGHDNLYWYRRVMGKEIKFLLHFVKESKQDESGMPNNRFLAERTGGTYSTLKVQPAELEDSGVYFCASSQEGTSGTHQQFFGPGTRLTVL.

The genes are TRBV19 and TRBJ2-1; 10 nucleotides align to TRBD1. Looked up from germline, CDR1 is LNHDA and CDR2 is SQIVND (reference sequence). After removal of 6 bases from V and 0 bases from J, the junction contained 8 bases not matched to a gene. The CDR3 covers 17 residues. This CDR3 is CASRADRGSSSYNEQFF. In DNA form, the CDR3 reads TGTGCCAGTAGGGCGGACAGGGGGTCCAGCTCCTACAATGAGCAGTTCTTC.

Only one count was recorded for this clone. The chain is built from TRBV7-9 and TRBJ1-1; 7 bases map to TRBD1. The CDR3 spans 15 residues. The ends lost 3 bases at V and 3 bases at J; junction bases unmatched: 7. Germline V gene sequence: CDR1 SEHNR, CDR2 FQNEAQ (reference sequence). CDR3 sequence (DNA): TGTGCCAGCAGCTTGGAGGGGGCGGGGGACACTGAAGCTTTCTTT. Translated, it gives CASSLEGAGDTEAFF.

The chain recombines TRBV7-3 with TRBJ2-7, with 15 bases lining up with TRBD2. With 5 bases clipped from V and 9 bases from J, the junction kept 11 bases outside the gene matches. Germline CDR1 is SGHTA and CDR2 is FQGTGA. The CDR3 extends over 16 amino acids. CDR3 sequence reads: CASSNYPGLAGGWQYF. CDR3 in DNA: TGTGCCAGCAGCAACTACCCGGGACTAGCGGGGGGTTGGCAGTACTTC.

V is TRBV9 and J is TRBJ2-1; D is uncertain. CDR3 length: 12 residues. V dropped 3 bases and J dropped 8 bases, with 9 bases sitting between them. Germline assignment: CDR1 SGDLS and CDR2 YYNGEE. Here the CDR3 DNA reads TGTGCCAGCAGCGGTGGCGTCCATGAGCAGTTCTTC. Its translation is CASSGGVHEQFF.

The chain uses TRBV5-1 and TRBJ1-5; the match to TRBD1 covers 7 bases. The CDR3 is made up of 15 amino acids. The J segment lost 1 base and the V segment lost 0 bases, leaving 1 base of the junction unmatched. Germline CDR1 and CDR2: SGHRS and YFSETQ. The CDR3 nucleotides are TGCGCCAGCAGCTTGGGACAGGGCAGCAATCAGCCCCAGCATTTT. This encodes CASSLGQGSNQPQHF. The full variable domain, in which reference TRBV5-1 and TRBJ1-5 provide the parts outside the CDR3, is KAGVTQTPRYLIKTRGQQVTLSCSPISGHRSVSWYQQTPGQGLQFLFEYFSETQRNKGNFPGRFSGRQFSNSRSEMNVSTLELGDSALYLCASSLGQGSNQPQHFGDGTRLSIL.

Here the CDR3 DNA reads TGTGCCAGCAGCTTAATTGTGTCTGGGGCCAACGTCCTGACTTTC. Translated: CASSLIVSGANVLTF. The chain employs TRBV7-3 and TRBJ2-6; D is unclear. The CDR3 has 15 amino acids. V was pared by 1 base and J by 1 base, with 5 bases between. CDR1 and CDR2 (germline): SGHTA, FQGTGA.

The chain combines TRBV19 with TRBJ1-1; 7 nucleotides align to TRBD1. J lost 0 bases, V lost 2 bases, and 9 bases had no gene match. Per germline, CDR1 LNHDA and CDR2 SQIVND (reference sequence). The CDR3 runs to 17 residues. CDR3 region: CASSIMGDSSLNTEAFF. The CDR3 bases are TGTGCCAGTAGTATAATGGGGGACAGCTCTCTGAACACTGAAGCTTTCTTT.

The gene calls are TRBV27 and TRBJ1-3; possible D gene TRBD1, 6 bases. There are 14 residues in the CDR3. The germline V gene encodes CDR1 MNHEY and CDR2 SMNVEV (reference sequence). V lost 4 bases and J 3 bases, leaving 10 bases between the germline ends. CDR3 sequence: CASSSQGFGNTIYF. The CDR3 nucleotides are TGTGCCAGCAGTTCGCAGGGGTTTGGAAACACCATATATTTT.

This clone is a singleton in its sample. V and J are TRBV27 and TRBJ2-5; TRBD1 agrees at 9 bases. V was pared by 8 bases and J by 5 bases, with 0 bases of the junction left unmatched. Per the germline V gene, CDR1 is MNHEY and CDR2 is SMNVEV (reference sequence). The CDR3 totals 11 residues. Here the CDR3 reads CASGQGETQYF. CDR3 coding DNA: TGTGCCAGCGGACAGGGGGAGACCCAGTACTTC.

The chain is built from TRBV19 and TRBJ2-2, with no clear D. The CDR3 loop spans 13 amino acids. Germline lookup yields CDR1 LNHDA and CDR2 SQIVND (reference sequence). V was pared by 3 bases and J by 4 bases, with 6 bases between. CDR3 sequence reads: CASSIAGTGELFF. The DNA of the CDR3 is TGTGCCAGTAGTATCGCAGGCACCGGGGAGCTGTTTTTT.